The rows below give T cell receptor beta chains drawn from one sample of a study of T cell responses to AZD1222 COVID-19 vaccine. The method was immunoSEQ multiplex PCR; TCRdb's version includes in-frame clones alone and lacks a portion of them. This table holds 99,000 or so clones, about 85% found once. The sequenced sample was peripheral blood, obtained on day 0 of AZD1222 vaccination. The receptors were sampled from an adult in good health. Each CDR3 is given without its conserved first and last residue.

ASSVSGTGLSPLH	TRBJ1-6	13	TRBV9
ASSSWGNQPQH	TRBJ1-5	11	TRBV27
ASSLIRHGGENTEAF	TRBJ1-1	15	TRBV5-4
ASSIDKQGAEAF	TRBJ1-1	12	TRBV19
ASSEYKPYYGYT	TRBJ1-2	12	TRBV2
ASISLGGTEAF	TRBJ1-1	11	TRBV5-4
ASSQGQGLVADTQY	TRBJ2-3	14	TRBV3-1/TRBV3-2
ASSPRTISNQPQH	TRBJ1-5	13	TRBV18
AISESDQGSQH	TRBJ1-5	11	TRBV10-3
ASSAPGHRSYEQY	TRBJ2-7	13	TRBV7-2
ASSVSGAYNEQF	TRBJ2-1	12	TRBV7-3
ASSIEVGYT	TRBJ1-2	9	TRBV19
ASSLGRGWNYGYT	TRBJ1-2	13	TRBV11-2
ASSRGLAGDPTQY	TRBJ2-5	13	TRBV7-8
ASSLSVDTQY	TRBJ2-3	10	TRBV5-5
ASSHSDATNEKLF	TRBJ1-4	13	TRBV4-1